This entry is about one TCR beta chain. After extraction with the RNeasy kit, about 0.45 to 1 ug of the RNA was reverse transcribed using random hexamers. TCRdb reprocessed the immunoSEQ multiplex PCR reads with MiXCR, giving one entry per CDR3 protein. This sample carries around 200,000 distinct CDR3 sequences, 85% to 95% of them seen once, and the ten largest clones take 0.082%. Patients with stable or active relapsing-remitting disease, all of them treatment-naive, made up the multiple sclerosis controls. The V gene's germline CDR1 is SGHNT and CDR2 YYREEE (reference sequence). The CDR3 is 14 residues long. The ends were cut back, 4 bases at V and 7 bases at J, with 15 bases in the middle. This specimen belongs to a study of CD8 T cells in Susac syndrome.

This rearrangement joins TRBV5-4 to TRBJ2-1; perhaps TRBD1 as D (5 bases). The specimen was CD4+ T cells from PBMCs. This receptor was obtained from a human donor with multiple sclerosis. CDR3 sequence: CASSLQGAGNEQFF. The CDR3 DNA reads as TGTGCCAGCAGCCTTCAAGGGGCAGGTAATGAGCAGTTCTTC.